Each of the 23 T cell receptor beta chains below was sequenced from the same sample in a study of blood T cell repertoires in COVID-19 (TCRdb year 2020). The protocol used for the library was the immunoSEQ multiplex PCR assay. TCRdb took this table from immuneACCESS and kept in-frame rearrangements with V and J called. Such tables lack part of the clones; where checked against another copy, unresolved V genes explain under half of the gap, and the rest is unexplained. The sample table contains fewer than 55,000 clones; only one count was recorded for about 88% of them. More than 2.5% of the sample comes from the top ten. Sequenced: peripheral blood. All receptors come from a man aged 50-59 years with acute or convalescent COVID-19.

This rearrangement joins TRBV5-1 to TRBJ2-1; weak D call: TRBD1 (6 bases). The germline V and J ends were trimmed by 4 bases and 3 bases, with 17 bases remaining between them. The CDR3 loop spans 16 amino acids. Germline CDR1 is SGHRS and CDR2 is YFSETQ. The CDR3 spells CASSLPDSGGYNEQFF. The CDR3 nucleotides are TGCGCCAGCAGCCTACCGGACAGTGGGGGCTACAATGAGCAGTTCTTC.

The chain joins TRBV28 to TRBJ1-1, with D possibly matching TRBD1 (6 bases). V lost 6 bases to trimming and J lost 3 bases, with 11 bases between them. Germline values: CDR1 MDHEN, CDR2 SYDVKM. This CDR3 contains 13 residues. The DNA for the CDR3 is TGTGCCAGCAGCTATACAGGGTACACTGAAGCTTTCTTT. Amino acids: CASSYTGYTEAFF.

This chain joins TRBV9 and TRBJ2-7; 8 nucleotides line up with TRBD2. The CDR3 sequence is 13 residues long. Germline values: CDR1 SGDLS, CDR2 YYNGEE. Losses at the gene ends were 4 bases for V and 5 bases for J; bases not matched to a gene: 5. The CDR3 protein is CASSPGLAHEQYF. CDR3 bases: TGTGCCAGCAGCCCCGGACTAGCCCACGAGCAGTACTTC.

The chain links TRBV5-6 to TRBJ2-7; perhaps TRBD1 as D (5 bases). V lost 1 base and J 5 bases, leaving 13 bases between the germline ends. The CDR3 is 14 amino acids. Germline V gives CDR1 SGHDT, CDR2 YYEEEE. The CDR3: CASSLPGGANEQYF. The CDR3 nucleotides read TGTGCCAGCAGCTTGCCAGGTGGGGCGAACGAGCAGTACTTC.

The chain uses TRBV19 and TRBJ1-4, with TRBD1 matching over 7 bases. J was trimmed by 10 bases and V by 6 bases; bases with no gene match: 8. CDR3 length equals 13 residues. Germline CDR1 is LNHDA and CDR2 is SQIVND (reference sequence). The CDR3 reads CASSSAPGGKLFF. The CDR3 region has the DNA TGTGCCAGTAGCTCCGCACCAGGGGGAAAACTGTTTTTT.

This sequence joins TRBV4-1 and TRBJ1-3, with D unresolved. The CDR3 contains 15 residues. Trimming pared 0 bases from V and 4 bases from J, leaving 10 bases between. Germline-derived CDR1 and CDR2 are MGHRA and YSYEKL. The CDR3 protein is CASSQDVALGNTIYF. The CDR3 DNA is TGCGCCAGCAGCCAAGATGTGGCACTAGGAAACACCATATATTTT.

The J gene is TRBJ2-7, the V gene TRBV7-9, with 8 bases lining up with TRBD1. V trimming: 5 bases; J trimming: 6 bases; junction bases outside the gene matches: 6. From germline, CDR1 is SEHNR and CDR2 FQNEAQ (reference sequence). This CDR3 has 13 residues. In DNA form, the CDR3 reads TGTGCCAGCAGCCCCCGGACAGGGATCGAGCAGTACTTC. This translates into CASSPRTGIEQYF.

V is TRBV11-2 and J is TRBJ1-2, with unresolved D. Deletions cut 1 base from V and 8 bases from J, with 20 bases between. CDR1 and CDR2 (germline): SGHAT, FQNNGV. CDR3 size: 16 residues. In DNA, the CDR3 is TGTGCCAGCAGCTTAGTGCGGGGTCCTGCCAGTAGCGGCTACACCTTC. Its translation is CASSLVRGPASSGYTF.

The rearrangement joins TRBV27 to TRBJ2-7; D might be TRBD2 (5 bases). The V and J ends lost 7 bases and 0 bases respectively, with 13 bases between them. The CDR3 spans 14 residues. Germline CDR1 reads MNHEY; CDR2 reads SMNVEV (reference sequence). The CDR3 DNA reads as TGTGCCAGCACCTCCGTCGGGAACTCCTACGAGCAGTACTTC. Its protein product is CASTSVGNSYEQYF.

This chain uses TRBV7-9 with TRBJ2-6; D possibly corresponds to TRBD1 (6 bases). The CDR3 totals 15 residues. V lost 7 bases and J lost 9, with 19 bases in between. Germline V gene data show CDR1 as SEHNR and CDR2 as FQNEAQ (reference sequence). CDR3 nucleotide sequence: TGTGCCAGCACCCGGGACACCGTGGTAGACAACGTCCTGACTTTC. Protein product: CASTRDTVVDNVLTF.

The rearrangement joins TRBV14 to TRBJ1-3; D is unclear. Germline V gene lookup returns CDR1 SGHDN and CDR2 FVKESK. This CDR3 has 16 residues. V lost 0 bases and J 4 bases, leaving 13 bases between the germline ends. In nucleotides, the CDR3 is TGTGCCAGCAGCCAAGATGTTGGGCGTTTCGGAAACACCATATATTTT. Translating it yields CASSQDVGRFGNTIYF.

The CDR3 coding sequence is TGTGCCAGCAGCCCTACTCGGCCGGGGGATACGCAGTATTTT. Its protein is CASSPTRPGDTQYF. The chain employs TRBV28 and TRBJ2-3; tentatively, D is TRBD2 (5 bases). The CDR3 is made up of 14 amino acids. The V gene's germline CDR1 is MDHEN and CDR2 SYDVKM. The germline V and J ends were trimmed by 6 bases and 6 bases, with 16 bases remaining between them.

The genes are TRBV11-2 and TRBJ1-2; 7 bases line up with TRBD1. V lost 1 base, J lost 8 bases, and 4 bases stayed unmatched. The CDR3 has 13 amino acids. CDR1 and CDR2 from the germline V gene are SGHAT and FQNNGV. CDR3 coding DNA: TGTGCCAGCAGCTTAGGACAGGGTCGGGGCTACACCTTC. Protein product: CASSLGQGRGYTF.

V usage is TRBV5-4 and J usage is TRBJ2-7; 7 bases map to TRBD1. V was clipped by 4 bases and J by 1 base; unmatched bases: 5. CDR3 size: 14 residues. CDR1 and CDR2 (germline): SGHNT, YYREEE (reference sequence). The CDR3 nucleotides read TGTGCCAGCAGCCTGCTGGGACAGTCCTACGAGCAGTACTTC. Its translation: CASSLLGQSYEQYF.

This chain uses TRBV4-1 with TRBJ2-7; D is possibly TRBD1 (5 bases). The CDR3 spans 13 residues. From germline, CDR1 is MGHRA and CDR2 YSYEKL. With 4 bases removed from V and 6 bases from J, the gap between germline ends came to 13 bases. The CDR3 DNA is TGCGCCAGCAGCCCTCTAAGGGGCTTCGAGCAGTACTTC. Protein: CASSPLRGFEQYF.

J is TRBJ1-6 and V is TRBV5-1; 9 nucleotides match TRBD1. This CDR3 has 18 residues. The germline V gene encodes CDR1 SGHRS and CDR2 YFSETQ. V lost 0 bases, J lost 2 bases, and 6 bases stayed unmatched. CDR3 nucleotides: TGCGCCAGCAGCTTGGACGTACAGGGGGCCACCTATAATTCACCCCTCCACTTT. This gives the protein CASSLDVQGATYNSPLHF.

V usage is TRBV27 and J usage is TRBJ2-7; 9 bases are shared with TRBD2. The CDR3 extends over 13 amino acids. Per the germline V gene, CDR1 is MNHEY and CDR2 is SMNVEV (reference sequence). The V and J ends lost 6 bases and 2 bases, in that order; junction bases with no gene match: 2. CDR3 coding DNA: TGTGCCAGCAGGCTAGCGGGGACCTACGAGCAGTACTTC. It specifies CASRLAGTYEQYF.

The CDR3 loop is CATSGEPGLATGELFF. In DNA, the CDR3 is TGTGCCACCAGTGGCGAACCGGGACTAGCGACCGGGGAGCTGTTTTTT. The J gene is TRBJ2-2, the V gene TRBV24-1, with 10 bases matching TRBD2. The CDR3 is 16 residues long. CDR1 and CDR2 from the germline V gene are KGHDR and SFDVKD. V gave up 5 bases and J gave up 5 bases; unmatched junction bases: 7.

The chain couples TRBV12-3 or TRBV12-4 to TRBJ2-7, with 9 bases aligning to TRBD1. The length of the CDR3 is 12 residues. The ends lost 6 bases at V and 5 bases at J; junction bases unmatched: 2. The CDR3 bases are TGTGCCAGCAGGCGGACAGGGGACGAGCAGTACTTC. It is translated as CASRRTGDEQYF.

The chain links TRBV28 to TRBJ2-7; 9 bases are a match to TRBD1. After removal of 5 bases from V and 1 base from J, the junction contained 6 bases not matched to a gene. Germline CDR1 MDHEN, CDR2 SYDVKM. This CDR3 comprises 15 residues. The CDR3 sequence: CASSASGTGSYEQYF. The DNA of the CDR3 is TGTGCCAGCAGTGCGTCCGGGACAGGGTCCTACGAGCAGTACTTC.

The chain has TRBV5-1 and TRBJ2-7; 10 bases align to TRBD1. J lost 4 bases, V lost 5 bases, and 6 bases had no gene match. The CDR3 consists of 14 residues. CDR1 and CDR2 (germline): SGHRS, YFSETQ. In DNA, the CDR3 is TGCGCCAGCAGGTACGGACAGGGGGGATACGAGCAGTACTTC. Protein sequence: CASRYGQGGYEQYF.

The chain recombines TRBV4-2 with TRBJ1-3, with TRBD1 matching 7 bases. Germline V gives CDR1 LGHNA, CDR2 YNFKEQ. The CDR3 has 19 residues. V trimming: 0 bases; J trimming: 0 bases; junction bases outside the gene matches: 11. The CDR3 DNA is TGTGCCAGCAGCCAAGATCTTGCGGGACAGAAACCCTCTGGAAACACCATATATTTT. This sequence encodes CASSQDLAGQKPSGNTIYF.

V usage is TRBV7-2 and J usage is TRBJ1-1; perhaps TRBD1 as D (5 bases). CDR1 and CDR2 (germline): SGHTA, FQGNSA. CDR3 length: 13 amino acids. V lost 4 bases, J lost 1 base, and 7 bases lay in between. DNA for the CDR3: TGTGCCAGCAGCTACGGGGGGAACACTGAAGCTTTCTTT. It codes for CASSYGGNTEAFF.